This T cell receptor (beta chain) emerged from a study of blood T cell repertoires in COVID-19. For the study at large: Donors in the United States, Italy and Spain gave samples during acute or convalescent COVID-19. The cDNA or gDNA used as material had been derived from T cells, B-cell-depleted T cells, or PBMCs.

Sequencing used immunoSEQ multiplex PCR; TCRdb keeps in-frame clones, though not all of them. The repertoire has a few hundred thousand clones, approximately 91% of them found once; the top ten carry 2% to 3%. Losses at the gene ends were 3 bases for V and 3 bases for J; bases not matched to a gene: 14. CDR1 and CDR2 (germline): SGHDN, FVKESK. The CDR3 contains 18 residues. Seattle patient enrollment occurred during active infection, with longitudinal follow-up thereafter. Sequencing was carried out using peripheral blood. The chain employs TRBV14 and TRBJ2-7, with 10 bases aligning to TRBD1. This TCR was recovered from a person aged 18 to 30 with COVID-19, enrolled during active disease. The chain's CDR3 is CASSHGTGEIKWDYEQYF. DNA of the CDR3: TGTGCCAGCAGCCATGGGACAGGGGAAATAAAATGGGACTACGAGCAGTACTTC.